This TCR beta chain appears in the sequencing data of a study of response to subunit inactivated influenza vaccine (dated by TCRdb to 2017 to 2018). For the wider study: Deep quantitative profiling of the T cell receptor repertoire was used in the study to follow responses to a trivalent subunit inactivated influenza vaccine.

What the research found in general, with its limitations: It was suggested by the authors that each seasonal influenza vaccination may recruit only a limited number of new T cells.

A word on this clonotype: Its antigen is not yet known. Qualities for individual bases were not recorded, and no much larger clone is one base off.

Receptors were amplified or captured by RT-PCR. TCRdb lists the instrument as Illumina HiSeq 2500. The public reads were reprocessed in TCRdb via fastp at Q25 and MiXCR, keeping in-frame beta chains. Each record represents a unique CDR3 protein, reported with the most common genes and DNA among its rows. The sample profile shows more than 450,000 distinct CDR3 sequences; about 11% of them were found once. The ten largest clonotypes hold approximately 10% of the sample. This same sample was also taken into another study, of T cells expressing NK-cell markers. As the second paper documents: TCR beta cDNA libraries were made by 5'RACE template switching that added a universal primer site and unique molecular identifiers. In sorted CD3+CD56+NKG2C+, CD3+CD56+NKG2C- and CD3+CD56-NKG2C+ T-cell subsets from about 8 donors, TCR beta-chain repertoires were profiled. Among the eight sequenced donors, only one was HCMV-seronegative, while the other seven were HCMV-seropositive. In several experiments an anti-gammadeltaTCR antibody was added to restrict sorting to alphabetaTCR-expressing T cells. In 6 or 7 donors, the dominant CD3+CD56+NKG2C+ clonotypes ranked among the top 10 CD8+ clonotypes, making up roughly 1.0-7.0% of CD8+ T cells. Those dominant clonotypes were again the most abundant among CD3+CD56-NKG2C+ cells in a handful of donors, at about 28.3-60.1%. It remained unclear whether the expanded NKG2C-expressing T cell clones were specific for HCMV antigens. The eight sequenced donors were randomly selected healthy volunteers, three men and five women. To determine HCMV serostatus, a commercial ELISA kit was used to detect HCMV-specific IgG in serum. Peripheral blood mononuclear cells were isolated from blood by Ficoll density gradient centrifugation. For about 6 donors, bulk peripheral blood T-cell repertoires were additionally sequenced from unsorted PBMC. Priming for cDNA synthesis came from the TCR beta constant segment, and two successive PCR amplification steps followed. Illumina HiSeq 2000/2500, MiSeq or NextSeq was used to sequence libraries as 2 x 150 bp reads. MIGEC handled demultiplexing of the reads and grouping by UMI, while MiTCR was used to assemble and quantify clonotypes. Only TCR cDNA sequences supported by at least two reads were kept to exclude erroneous sequences. The tcR package was used for downstream repertoire analysis, with clonotypes matched between fractions based on CDR3 nucleotide sequence plus V segment. VDJmatch was used to annotate antigen specificity against VDJdb, with one amino acid substitution in CDR3 allowed.

Source: PBMCs from blood, taken on the day of vaccination. This TCR was recovered from a man aged 45 to 65 who received an inactivated influenza vaccine. Donor details come from another sample of the same person, matched by shared clones.

The DNA sequence is as follows: TGTGCCAGCAGCTTGGACAGGGGACAGGTATTGTGGGAGCAGTACTTC. Translated, this gives CASSLDRGQVLWEQYF. Recombination linked TRBV5-6 to TRBJ2-7, with 8 bases in between that match TRBD1. The germline V gene supplies CDR1 SGHDT and CDR2 YYEEEE. Trimming removed 0 bases from V and 7 bases from J; the gene matches leave 12 bases unexplained. The CDR3 has 16 amino acids, counting the end cysteine and phenylalanine. The CDR3 DNA has 48 bases and is translated from base 1.